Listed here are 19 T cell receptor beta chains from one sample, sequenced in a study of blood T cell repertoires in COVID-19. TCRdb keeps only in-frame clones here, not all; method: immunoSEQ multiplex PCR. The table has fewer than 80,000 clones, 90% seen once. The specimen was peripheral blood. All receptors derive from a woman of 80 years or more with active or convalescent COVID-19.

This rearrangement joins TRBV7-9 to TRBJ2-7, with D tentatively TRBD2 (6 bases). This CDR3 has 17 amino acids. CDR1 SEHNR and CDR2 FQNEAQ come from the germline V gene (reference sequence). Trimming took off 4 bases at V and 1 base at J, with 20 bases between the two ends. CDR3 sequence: CASSSSNTGLSSYEQYF. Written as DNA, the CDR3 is TGTGCCAGCAGCTCATCTAACACGGGACTCTCTTCCTACGAGCAGTACTTC. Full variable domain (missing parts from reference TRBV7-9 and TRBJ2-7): DTGVSQNPRHKITKRGQNVTFRCDPISEHNRLYWYRQTLGQGPEFLTYFQNEAQLEKSRLLSDRFSAERPKGSFSTLEIQRTEQGDSAMYLCASSSSNTGLSSYEQYFGPGTRLTVT.

CDR3 coding DNA: TGTGCCAGCAGTTTGCCAGGGGAAAGTGAAAAACTGTTTTTT. Its protein is CASSLPGESEKLFF. This chain uses TRBV28 with TRBJ1-4; possible D gene TRBD1, 6 bases. This CDR3 contains 14 residues. Trimming shortened V by 3 bases and J by 7 bases, and 12 bases separated the two germline ends. Germline V gene lookup returns CDR1 MDHEN and CDR2 SYDVKM.

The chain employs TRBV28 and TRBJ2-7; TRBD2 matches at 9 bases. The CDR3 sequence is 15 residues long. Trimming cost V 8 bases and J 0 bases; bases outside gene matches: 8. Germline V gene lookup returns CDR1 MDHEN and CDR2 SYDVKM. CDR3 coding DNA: TGTGCCAGCGAAGGCGGGGGGGAGAGCTCCTACGAGCAGTACTTC. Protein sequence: CASEGGGESSYEQYF.

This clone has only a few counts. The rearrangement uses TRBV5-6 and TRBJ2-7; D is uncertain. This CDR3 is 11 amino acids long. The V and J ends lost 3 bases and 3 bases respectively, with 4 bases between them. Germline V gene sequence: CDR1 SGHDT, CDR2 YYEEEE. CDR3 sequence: CASSSFYEQYF. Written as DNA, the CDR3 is TGTGCCAGCAGCTCATTCTACGAGCAGTACTTC.

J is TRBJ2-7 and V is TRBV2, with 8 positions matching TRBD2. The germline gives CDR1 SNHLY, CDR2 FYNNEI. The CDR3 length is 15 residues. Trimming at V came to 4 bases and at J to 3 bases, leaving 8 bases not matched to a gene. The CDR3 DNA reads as TGTGCCAGCAGTGCCGGCGGGGGGACTTACTACGAGCAGTACTTC. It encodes CASSAGGGTYYEQYF.

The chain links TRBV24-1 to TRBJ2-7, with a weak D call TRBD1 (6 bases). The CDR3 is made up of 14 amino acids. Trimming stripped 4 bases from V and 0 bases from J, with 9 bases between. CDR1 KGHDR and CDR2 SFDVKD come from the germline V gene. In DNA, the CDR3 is TGTGCCACCAGTGAGACAGGACACTCCTACGAGCAGTACTTC. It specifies CATSETGHSYEQYF.

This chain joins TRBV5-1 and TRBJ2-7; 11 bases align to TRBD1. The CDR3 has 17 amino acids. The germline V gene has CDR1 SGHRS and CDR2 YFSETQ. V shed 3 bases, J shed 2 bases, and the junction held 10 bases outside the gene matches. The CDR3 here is CASSSKPGQGVPYEQYF. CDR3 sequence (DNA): TGCGCCAGCAGCTCCAAACCGGGACAGGGGGTCCCCTACGAGCAGTACTTC.

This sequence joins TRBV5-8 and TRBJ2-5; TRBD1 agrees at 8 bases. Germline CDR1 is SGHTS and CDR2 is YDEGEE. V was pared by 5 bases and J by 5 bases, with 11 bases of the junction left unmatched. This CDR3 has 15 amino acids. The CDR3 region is CASSSWTGIWETQYF. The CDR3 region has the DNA TGTGCCAGCAGTTCTTGGACAGGGATCTGGGAGACCCAGTACTTC.

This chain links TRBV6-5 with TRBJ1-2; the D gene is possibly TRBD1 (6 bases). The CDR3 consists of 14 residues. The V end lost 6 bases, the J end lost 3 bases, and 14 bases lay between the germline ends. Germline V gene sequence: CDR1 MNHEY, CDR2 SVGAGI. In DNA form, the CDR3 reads TGTGCCAGCAGGTCGGGGGGCGTACACTATGGCTACACCTTC. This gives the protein CASRSGGVHYGYTF.

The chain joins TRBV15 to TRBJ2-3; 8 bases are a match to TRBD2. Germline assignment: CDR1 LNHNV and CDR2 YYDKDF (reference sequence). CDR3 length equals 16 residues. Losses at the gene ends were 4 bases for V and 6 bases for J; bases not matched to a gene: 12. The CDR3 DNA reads TGTGCCACCAGCACCACTCCGGGACTAGTCTCTGATACGCAGTATTTT. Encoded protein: CATSTTPGLVSDTQYF.

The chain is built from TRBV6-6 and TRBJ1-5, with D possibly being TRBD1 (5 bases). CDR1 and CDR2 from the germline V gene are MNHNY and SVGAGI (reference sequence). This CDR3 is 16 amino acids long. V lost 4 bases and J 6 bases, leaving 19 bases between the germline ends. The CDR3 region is CASSWEIGGVGQPQHF. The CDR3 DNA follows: TGTGCCAGCAGTTGGGAAATCGGGGGAGTAGGTCAGCCCCAGCATTTT.

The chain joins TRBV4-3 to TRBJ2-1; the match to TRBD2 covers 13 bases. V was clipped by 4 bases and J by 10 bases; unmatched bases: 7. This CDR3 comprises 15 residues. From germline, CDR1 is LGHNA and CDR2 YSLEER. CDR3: CASSLTRTSGGEQFF. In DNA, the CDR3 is TGCGCCAGCAGCCTCACGCGGACTAGCGGGGGAGAGCAGTTCTTC.

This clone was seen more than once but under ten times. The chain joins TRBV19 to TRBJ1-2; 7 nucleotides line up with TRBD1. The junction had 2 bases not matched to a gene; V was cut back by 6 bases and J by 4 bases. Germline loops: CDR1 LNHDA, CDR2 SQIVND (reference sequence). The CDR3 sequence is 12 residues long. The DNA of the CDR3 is TGTGCCAGTAGAGGACAGGCCTATGGCTACACCTTC. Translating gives CASRGQAYGYTF.

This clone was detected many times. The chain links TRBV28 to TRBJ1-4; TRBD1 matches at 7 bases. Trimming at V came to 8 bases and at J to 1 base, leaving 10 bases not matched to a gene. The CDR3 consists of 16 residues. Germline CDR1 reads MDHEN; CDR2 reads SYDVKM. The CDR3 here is CASGNRGKGTNEKLFF. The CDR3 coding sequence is TGTGCCAGCGGGAACAGGGGTAAAGGAACTAATGAAAAACTGTTTTTT.

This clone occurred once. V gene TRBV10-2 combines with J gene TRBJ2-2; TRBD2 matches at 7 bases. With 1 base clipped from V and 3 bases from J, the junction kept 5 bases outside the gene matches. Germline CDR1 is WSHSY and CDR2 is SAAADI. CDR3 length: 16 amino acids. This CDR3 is CASSEWRGTDTGELFF. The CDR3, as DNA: TGCGCCAGCAGTGAGTGGCGGGGGACGGACACCGGGGAGCTGTTTTTT.

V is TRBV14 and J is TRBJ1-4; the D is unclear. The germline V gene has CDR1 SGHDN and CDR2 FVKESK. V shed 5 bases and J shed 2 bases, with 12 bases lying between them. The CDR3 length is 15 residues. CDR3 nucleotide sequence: TGTGCCAGCAGCAAGGAGGGAGGGACTAATGAAAAACTGTTTTTT. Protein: CASSKEGGTNEKLFF.

The CDR3 sequence is CATSRTGATNEKLFF. The CDR3 bases are TGTGCCACCAGCAGGACAGGCGCAACTAATGAAAAACTGTTTTTT. This sequence joins TRBV15 and TRBJ1-4; D is perhaps TRBD1 (6 bases). The V gene's germline CDR1 is LNHNV and CDR2 YYDKDF (reference sequence). The CDR3 is 15 residues long. The germline V and J ends were trimmed by 3 bases and 0 bases, with 8 bases remaining between them. Based on the CDR3 plus reference TRBV15 and TRBJ1-4, the full variable domain is DAMVIQNPRYQVTQFGKPVTLSCSQTLNHNVMYWYQQKSSQAPKLLFHYYDKDFNNEADTPDNFQSRRPNTSFCFLDIRSPGLGDTAMYLCATSRTGATNEKLFFGSGTQLSVL.

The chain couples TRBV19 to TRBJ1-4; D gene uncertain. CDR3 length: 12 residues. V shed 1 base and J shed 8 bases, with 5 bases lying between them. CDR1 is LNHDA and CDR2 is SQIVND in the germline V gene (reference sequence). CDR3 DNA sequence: TGTGCCAGTAGTATAGGAGGGGAAAAACTGTTTTTT. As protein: CASSIGGEKLFF.

The CDR3 protein is CASSQGNSLSTDTQYF. Written as DNA, the CDR3 is TGCGCCAGCAGCCAAGGGAACAGCCTTAGCACAGATACGCAGTATTTT. This sequence joins TRBV4-3 and TRBJ2-3; the D is unclear. Deletions cut 1 base from V and 0 bases from J, with 11 bases between. CDR1 is LGHNA, CDR2 YSLEER, per germline. This CDR3 spans 16 amino acids.